The sample holds one count of the clone carrying this TCR beta chain. The assay was immunoSEQ multiplex PCR, and TCRdb's table has in-frame clones only and misses some. The sample has under 30,000 clones; roughly 94% are singletons. The sample is drawn from a study of blood T cell repertoires in COVID-19. Study-wide background: There were acute and convalescent COVID-19 samples, and they came from the United States, Italy and Spain. PBMCs, B-cell-depleted T cells, or T cells provided the cDNA or gDNA that made up the material.

The CDR3 loop spans 16 amino acids. The germline V gene has CDR1 SGDLS and CDR2 YYNGEE. Unmatched junction bases numbered 8, after V lost 6 bases and J lost 1 base. The TCR originated in a man between 45 and 60 years old with active COVID-19. Sequencing was performed on peripheral blood. The V and J genes are TRBV9 and TRBJ2-3; 10 bases agree with TRBD2. For the CDR3, the DNA is TGTGCCAGCACCCCAGCGGGGGGGCTGGGCACAGATACGCAGTATTTT. Its protein product is CASTPAGGLGTDTQYF.